The sample holds one count of the clone carrying this TCR beta chain. The target antigen is unknown. These data originate in a study of shared clonotypes between healthy human individuals. Study outcomes and limitations: Clonotype sharing among donors likely depends on sequencing depth.

Trimming left V 0 bases short and J 1 base short, with 8 bases between. Germline V gene data show CDR1 as SGDLS and CDR2 as YYNGEE. The CDR3 spans 14 residues. Profiled with immunoSEQ multiplex PCR; TCRdb holds only in-frame clones, not every one. The sample carries some 320,000 clones, 87% recorded once. J is TRBJ2-7 and V is TRBV9; possibly TRBD2 for D (5 bases). Material for sequencing was memory CD8+ T cells sorted from blood. Specified subset: CD45RO+ cells pooled with CCR7-negative TemRA cells. This clonotype was obtained from a man aged 18 to 29 in good health. The DNA for the CDR3 is TGTGCCAGCAGCGTAGCGGAGGTTTCCTACGAGCAGTACTTC. This sequence encodes CASSVAEVSYEQYF.